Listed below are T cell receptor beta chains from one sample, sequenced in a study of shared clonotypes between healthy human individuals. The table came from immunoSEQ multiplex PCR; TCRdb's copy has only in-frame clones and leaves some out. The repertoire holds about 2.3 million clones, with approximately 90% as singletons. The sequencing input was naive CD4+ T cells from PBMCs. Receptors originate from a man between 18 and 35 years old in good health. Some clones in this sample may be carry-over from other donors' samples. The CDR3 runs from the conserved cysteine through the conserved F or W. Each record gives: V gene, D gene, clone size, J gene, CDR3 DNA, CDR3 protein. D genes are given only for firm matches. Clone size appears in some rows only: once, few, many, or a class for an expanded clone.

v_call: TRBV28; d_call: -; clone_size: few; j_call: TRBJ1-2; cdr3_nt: TGTGCCAGCAGTCCACAGGGAAACTATGGCTACACCTTC; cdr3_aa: CASSPQGNYGYTF
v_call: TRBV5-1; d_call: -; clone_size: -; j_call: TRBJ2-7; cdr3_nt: TGCGCCAGCAGCTTGGGCCCGGGTTTCTCCTACGAGCAGTACTTC; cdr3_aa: CASSLGPGFSYEQYF
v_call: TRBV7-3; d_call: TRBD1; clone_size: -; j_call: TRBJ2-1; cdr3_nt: TGTGCCAGCAGCTTGGGACAGGGCAATGAGCAGTTCTTC; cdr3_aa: CASSLGQGNEQFF
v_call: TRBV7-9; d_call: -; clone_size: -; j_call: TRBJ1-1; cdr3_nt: TGTGCCAGCAGCCTATCCAGGAGTACTGAAGCTTTCTTT; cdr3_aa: CASSLSRSTEAFF
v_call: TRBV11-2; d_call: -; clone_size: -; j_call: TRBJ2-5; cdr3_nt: TGTGCCAGCAGTCCCCTAATCCAAGAGACCCAGTACTTC; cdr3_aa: CASSPLIQETQYF
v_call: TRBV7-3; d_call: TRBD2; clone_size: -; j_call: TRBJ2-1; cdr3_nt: TGTGCCAGCAGCTTAGGACTAGCGGGGGGTGAGCAGTTCTTC; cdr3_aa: CASSLGLAGGEQFF
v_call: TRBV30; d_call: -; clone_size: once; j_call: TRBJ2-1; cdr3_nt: TGTGCCTGGAGTTCTGGGGGCCGGTTTCAGTTCTTC; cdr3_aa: CAWSSGGRFQFF
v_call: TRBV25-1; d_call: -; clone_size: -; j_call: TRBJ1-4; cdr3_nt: TGTGCCAGCAGGGGTCTTAATGAAAAACTGTTTTTT; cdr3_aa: CASRGLNEKLFF
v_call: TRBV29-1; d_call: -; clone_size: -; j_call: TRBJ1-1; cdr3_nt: TGCAGCGAGCGACCCGGTGGGGGGAACACTGAAGCTTTCTTT; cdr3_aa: CSERPGGGNTEAFF
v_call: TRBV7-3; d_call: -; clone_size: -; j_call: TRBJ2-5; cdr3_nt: TGTGCCAGCAGTCCCCGGGGTCGAGGGGAGACCCAGTACTTC; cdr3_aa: CASSPRGRGETQYF
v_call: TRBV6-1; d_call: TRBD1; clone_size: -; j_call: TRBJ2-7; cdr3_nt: TGTGCCAGCAGGGGACAGGGGGCTCTTTACGAGCAGTACTTC; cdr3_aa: CASRGQGALYEQYF
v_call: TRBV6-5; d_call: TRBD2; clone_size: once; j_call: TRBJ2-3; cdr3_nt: TGTGCCAGCAGTTCCCCCCTAGCGGGTGGGACAGATACGCAGTATTTT; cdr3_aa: CASSSPLAGGTDTQYF
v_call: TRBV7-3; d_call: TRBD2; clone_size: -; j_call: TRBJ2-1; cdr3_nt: TGTGCCAGCAGTCATACTTCCGGGACTAGCGCTAGCTCCTACAATGAGCAGTTCTTC; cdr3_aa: CASSHTSGTSASSYNEQFF
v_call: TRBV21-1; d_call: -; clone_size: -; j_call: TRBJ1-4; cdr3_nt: TGTGCCAGCAGCAAAGTAACTCAAACTAATGAAAAACTGTTTTTT; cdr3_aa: CASSKVTQTNEKLFF
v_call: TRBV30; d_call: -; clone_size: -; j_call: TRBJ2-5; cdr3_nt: TGTGCCTGGAGTCCCCTAGAGACCCAGTACTTC; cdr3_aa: CAWSPLETQYF
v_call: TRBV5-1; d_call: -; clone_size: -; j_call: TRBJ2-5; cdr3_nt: TGCGCCAGCAGCTTGGACAACAGGGTTAGCCAAGAGACCCAGTACTTC; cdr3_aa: CASSLDNRVSQETQYF
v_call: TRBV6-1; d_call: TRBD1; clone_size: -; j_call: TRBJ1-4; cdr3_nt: TGTGCCAGCAGCCTTCTACAGGGGACTAATGAAAAACTGTTTTTT; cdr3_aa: CASSLLQGTNEKLFF
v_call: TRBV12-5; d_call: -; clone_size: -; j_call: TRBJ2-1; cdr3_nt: TGTGCTAGTGGTACGGGATTCAATGAGCAGTTCTTC; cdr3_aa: CASGTGFNEQFF
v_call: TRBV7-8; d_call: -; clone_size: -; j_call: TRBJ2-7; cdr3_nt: TGTGCCAGCAGCTTAGTCCCAGGGATTTTTACCTACGAGCAGTACTTC; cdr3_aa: CASSLVPGIFTYEQYF
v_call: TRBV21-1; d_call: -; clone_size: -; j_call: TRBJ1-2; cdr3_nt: TGTGCCAGCAGCATCCGAAAACCCAGGGGCCCGAACTCTAACTATGGCTACACCTTC; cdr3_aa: CASSIRKPRGPNSNYGYTF
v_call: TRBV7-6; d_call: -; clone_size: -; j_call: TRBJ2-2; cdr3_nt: TGTGCCAGCAGCTTAGAGGGCGGAGGGAACACCGGGGAGCTGTTTTTT; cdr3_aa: CASSLEGGGNTGELFF
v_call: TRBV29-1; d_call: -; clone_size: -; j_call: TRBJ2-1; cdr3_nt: TGCAGCGTTGACCCCGGGTATGAGCAGTTCTTC; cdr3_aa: CSVDPGYEQFF
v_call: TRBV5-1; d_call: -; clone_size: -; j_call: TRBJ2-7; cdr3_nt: TGCGCCAGCAGCTTGGTAGGGGCTAGATCCTACGAGCAGTACTTC; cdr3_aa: CASSLVGARSYEQYF
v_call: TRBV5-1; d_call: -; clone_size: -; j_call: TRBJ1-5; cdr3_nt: TGCGCCAGCAGCTTGGACAGTGATCAGCCCCAGCATTTT; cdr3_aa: CASSLDSDQPQHF
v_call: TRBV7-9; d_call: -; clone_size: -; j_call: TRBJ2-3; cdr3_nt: TGTGCCAGCAGCGTAATACAGGGTAGCACAGATACGCAGTATTTT; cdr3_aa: CASSVIQGSTDTQYF
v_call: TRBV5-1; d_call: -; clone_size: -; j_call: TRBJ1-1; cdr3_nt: TGCGCCGTCCGGAACGGTGTGAACACTGAAGCTTTCTTT; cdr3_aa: CAVRNGVNTEAFF
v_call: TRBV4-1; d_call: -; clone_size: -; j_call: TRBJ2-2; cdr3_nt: TGCGCCAGCAGCCACTACACCGGGGAGCTGTTTTTT; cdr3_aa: CASSHYTGELFF
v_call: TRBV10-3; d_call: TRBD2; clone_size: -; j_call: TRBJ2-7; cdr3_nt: TGTGCCATCAGGACTAGCGGGGGATCCTCCTACGAGCAGTACTTC; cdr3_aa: CAIRTSGGSSYEQYF
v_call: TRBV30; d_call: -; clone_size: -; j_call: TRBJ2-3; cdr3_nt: TGTGCCTGGAGTGCAAACACGTACACAGATACGCAGTATTTT; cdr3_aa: CAWSANTYTDTQYF
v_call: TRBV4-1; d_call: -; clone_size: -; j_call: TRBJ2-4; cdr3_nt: TGCGCCAGCAGCCAAGAAGGGGTAGGGGCCAAAAACATTCAGTACTTC; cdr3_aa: CASSQEGVGAKNIQYF